The present entry profiles one T cell receptor (beta chain) with its context. This sample was included in a study of blood T cell repertoires in COVID-19. As handled by the study authors: Reference gene primer amplification in the assay estimated nucleated cell counts. This table comes from immunoSEQ multiplex PCR, and its TCRdb copy is limited to in-frame clones, with some not included. Clonal size and the V and J genes are those of that table, whereas D and trimming came from the DNA. The sample contains 150,000 to 200,000 clones, about nine tenths of which appear only once. The germline V gene has CDR1 DFQATT and CDR2 SNEGSKA (reference sequence). V was cut by 3 bases and J by 5 bases, with 13 bases left in between. CDR3 length: 13 residues.

This sequence joins TRBV20-1 and TRBJ2-5; D is unclear. The material sequenced was peripheral blood. This TCR was sampled from a man in his 70s with acute or convalescent COVID-19. CDR3 protein: CSASGSGRETQYF. The CDR3 DNA reads as TGCAGTGCTAGTGGGTCCGGTCGGGAGACCCAGTACTTC.